This entry describes one T cell receptor beta chain. Sequencing was performed with immunoSEQ multiplex PCR; in TCRdb, only in-frame clones are kept and a portion is missing. The sample includes tens of thousands of clones, over 30% of them seen just once. These data are taken from a study of neoadjuvant anti-PD-1 for oral cavity cancer. Turning to the study itself: Patients mostly received three to four biweekly nivolumab doses at 3 mg/kg before surgery.

As for time point: after neoadjuvant nivolumab, at surgical resection. V shed 4 bases and J 1 base; nucleotides not matched to a gene: 10. Per the germline V gene, CDR1 is PRHDT and CDR2 is FYEKMQ (reference sequence). The length of the CDR3 is 17 residues. This sample comprised tumor tissue, obtained after nivolumab (anti-PD-1) treatment. The source is a person aged 40 to 85 with oral cavity squamous cell carcinoma. The chain carries TRBV13 and TRBJ2-3, with 8 bases that match TRBD2. CDR3 loop: CASSSTQLAERTDTQYF. The CDR3 coding sequence is TGTGCCAGCAGCTCAACCCAACTAGCGGAACGCACAGATACGCAGTATTTT.